This T cell receptor (beta chain) is drawn from a study of CD8+CD57+ T cells in acquired aplastic anemia. Study results and caveats: Patients and controls had CD8+ Simpson's diversity values that were not significantly distinct.

Concerning this clonotype: The antigen is not known. Because the CDR3 is missing its conserved closing phenylalanine or tryptophan, this is likely a read error. No DNA is shown, since the ends of the CDR3 on it are uncertain; the CDR3 is the one TCRdb lists.

Germline V gene data show CDR1 as SGDLS and CDR2 as YYNGEE. The CDR3 sequence runs 13 residues, both termini included. Researchers used genomic DNA as the template to profile TCR beta VDJ and CDR3. TCRdb reanalysed the reads using MiXCR and keeps one entry per CDR3 protein. Of roughly 250,000 distinct CDR3 sequences listed, about 80% are singletons. Patients sequenced had flow cytometry evidence of CD8+CD57+ cell expansion. Therapy had not been given to patients before blood sampling. This TCR was sampled from a human donor with aplastic anemia. Material for sequencing was sorted CD4+, CD8+, or CD8+CD57+ T cells (not recorded which) from PBMCs. The chain carries TRBV9 and TRBJ2-1; the listed D gene, TRBD1, was not tested against the DNA. The CDR3 is CASSDSGGEKDTL.